The rows below give T cell receptor beta chains drawn from one sample of a study of technical replicates of blood from a handful of donors. Libraries were prepared by immunoSEQ multiplex PCR; TCRdb keeps only in-frame clonotypes and omits some of them. This sample has under 100,000 clones, with 80% to 90% found just once. The specimen was PBMCs. The receptors shown here come from a human donor in good health. Some clones in this sample may be carry-over from other donors' samples. CDR3s include the opening cysteine and the closing phenylalanine or tryptophan. The D gene is left open where the match is weak. The size entry is marked missing in some rows and otherwise reads once, few, many or a size class.

CASSEGQRNTQYF,TGTGCCAGCAGTGAGGGACAACGAAATACGCAGTATTTT,13,NA,TRBJ2-3,TRBV6-1,NA
CASRGHSSYEQYF,TGTGCCAGCAGGGGACACAGCTCCTACGAGCAGTACTTC,13,NA,TRBJ2-7,TRBV7-2,NA
CASSPGPGNQPQHF,TGTGCCAGCAGTCCGGGTCCGGGGAATCAGCCCCAGCATTTT,14,NA,TRBJ1-5,TRBV2,NA
CASSPGQGPYQPQHF,TGTGCCAGCAGTCCGGGACAGGGGCCTTATCAGCCCCAGCATTTT,15,TRBD1,TRBJ1-5,TRBV2,NA
CSVGQGASTDTQYF,TGCAGCGTGGGACAGGGGGCTAGCACAGATACGCAGTATTTT,14,TRBD1,TRBJ2-3,TRBV29-1,NA
CASSQEGSLSSTDTQYF,TGCGCCAGCAGCCAAGAGGGCAGCCTATCTAGCACAGATACGCAGTATTTT,17,NA,TRBJ2-3,TRBV4-1,NA
CASSQGQYWNEKLFF,TGTGCCAGCAGTCAAGGACAATACTGGAATGAAAAACTGTTTTTT,15,NA,TRBJ1-4,TRBV7-9,NA
CASRTSAGTDTQYF,TGCGCCAGCAGGACTAGCGCAGGGACAGATACGCAGTATTTT,14,TRBD2,TRBJ2-3,TRBV10-2,NA
CASSYTRDRGKTDEKLFF,TGTGCCAGCAGTTACACGCGGGACAGGGGGAAAACGGATGAAAAACTGTTTTTT,18,TRBD1,TRBJ1-4,TRBV28,once
CASRTGLNEKLFF,TGTGCCAGTAGAACAGGCCTTAATGAAAAACTGTTTTTT,13,NA,TRBJ1-4,TRBV19,NA
CSVAPQGDTEAFF,TGCAGCGTTGCCCCACAGGGGGACACTGAAGCTTTCTTT,13,TRBD1,TRBJ1-1,TRBV29-1,few
CAISDYGTSGTETQYF,TGTGCCATCAGTGACTACGGGACTAGCGGGACTGAGACCCAGTACTTC,16,TRBD2,TRBJ2-5,TRBV10-3,NA
CASSEQGVRNGELFF,TGTGCCAGCAGCGAGCAGGGGGTAAGAAACGGGGAGCTGTTTTTT,15,TRBD1,TRBJ2-2,TRBV9,NA
CASSFGQKNQPQHF,TGTGCCAGCAGCTTTGGACAGAAGAATCAGCCCCAGCATTTT,14,NA,TRBJ1-5,TRBV7-8,once
CASRVRVGGQPQHF,TGTGCCAGCAGGGTTCGAGTGGGAGGTCAGCCCCAGCATTTT,14,NA,TRBJ1-5,TRBV9,NA
CASSIIRGPIHEQYF,TGTGCCAGCAGCATCATTCGCGGGCCGATCCACGAGCAGTACTTC,15,NA,TRBJ2-7,TRBV7-9,NA
CASSFGLAGAGGELFF,TGTGCCAGCAGCTTCGGTCTAGCGGGAGCGGGCGGGGAGCTGTTTTTT,16,TRBD2,TRBJ2-2,TRBV7-2,NA
CASSSGTGSYEQYF,TGTGCCAGCAGTTCCGGGACAGGGTCTTACGAGCAGTACTTC,14,TRBD1,TRBJ2-7,TRBV6-4,NA
CASSLAGTGNTIYF,TGCGCCAGCAGCTTGGCGGGGACTGGAAACACCATATATTTT,14,NA,TRBJ1-3,TRBV5-1,NA
CASSRRAGGGTDTQYF,TGTGCCAGCAGCCGTAGAGCGGGAGGAGGCACAGATACGCAGTATTTT,16,TRBD2,TRBJ2-3,TRBV11-2,NA
CASSPQLAGGEQYF,TGCGCCAGCAGCCCCCAACTAGCGGGGGGTGAGCAGTACTTC,14,TRBD2,TRBJ2-7,TRBV5-1,NA
CASSPGTGRTSGPIF,TGTGCCAGCAGCCCGGGGACAGGGCGGACTAGCGGGCCGATTTTT,15,TRBD2,TRBJ2-3,TRBV7-3,NA
CASSRSQTVQYF,TGTGCCAGCAGCCGAAGCCAAACGGTGCAGTACTTC,12,NA,TRBJ2-7,TRBV11-2,NA
CASSLLFAAQGETQYF,TGCGCCAGCAGCTTACTATTCGCGGCCCAGGGGGAGACCCAGTACTTC,16,NA,TRBJ2-5,TRBV5-1,NA
CASSWTSGTYEQFF,TGTGCCAGCTCGTGGACTAGCGGGACGTATGAGCAGTTCTTC,14,TRBD2,TRBJ2-1,TRBV18,NA
CAWSVGTSVYNEQFF,TGTGCCTGGTCCGTAGGGACTAGCGTCTACAATGAGCAGTTCTTC,15,TRBD2,TRBJ2-1,TRBV30,NA
CASSEAPRQGGTQYF,TGTGCCAGCAGTGAAGCTCCCCGACAGGGCGGGACCCAGTACTTC,15,TRBD1,TRBJ2-5,TRBV6-1,NA
CASSPYRANTGELFF,TGTGCCAGCAGCCCATACAGGGCGAACACCGGGGAGCTGTTTTTT,15,NA,TRBJ2-2,TRBV11-2,once
CASSSAATTYEQYF,TGTGCCAGCAGCAGCGCGGCTACAACCTACGAGCAGTACTTC,14,NA,TRBJ2-7,TRBV5-5,NA
CASAVQRGFQEKLFF,TGTGCCAGTGCTGTCCAGCGGGGTTTCCAGGAAAAACTGTTTTTT,15,NA,TRBJ1-4,TRBV19,NA
CAWAPLAGVGDTQYF,TGTGCCTGGGCCCCACTAGCGGGAGTTGGAGATACGCAGTATTTT,15,TRBD2,TRBJ2-3,TRBV30,NA
CASSLVGQPQHF,TGTGCCAGCAGCTTAGTCGGTCAGCCCCAGCATTTT,12,NA,TRBJ1-5,TRBV7-6,once
CASSLGTGLTYEQYF,TGTGCCAGCAGCCTGGGGACAGGATTGACCTACGAGCAGTACTTC,15,TRBD1,TRBJ2-7,TRBV7-9,NA
CASSQGGTLSYEQYF,TGTGCCAGCAGCCAAGGGGGGACACTTTCCTACGAGCAGTACTTC,15,NA,TRBJ2-7,TRBV4-2,NA